A selection of T cell receptor beta chains follows, all from one sample in a study of T cell responses to AZD1222 COVID-19 vaccine. Profiling relied on immunoSEQ multiplex PCR, and the TCRdb table lists in-frame clones only, not all of them. Of about 94,000 clones in the sample, approximately 81% were seen once. Specimen: peripheral blood, collected 28 days after the second AZD1222 dose. The receptors were sampled from an adult who received the AZD1222 COVID-19 vaccine. CDR3s include the opening cysteine and the closing phenylalanine or tryptophan. Fields, in order: CDR3 length, clone size, D gene, J gene, V gene, CDR3 DNA, CDR3 protein. D genes are given only for firm matches. Not all rows give a size; the values are once, few, many and, for expanded clones, a class.

14 | . | . | TRBJ1-5 | TRBV6-2/TRBV6-3 | TGTGCCAGCAGTTACTCAGTCCAATATCAGCCCCAGCATTTT | CASSYSVQYQPQHF
15 | . | . | TRBJ2-1 | TRBV19 | TGTGCCACCACCATCGAGCGGAGCTCCTACAATGAGCAGTTCTTC | CATTIERSSYNEQFF
12 | once | . | TRBJ1-5 | TRBV7-9 | TGTGCCAGCAGCTTACATGACCTGCCCCAGCATTTT | CASSLHDLPQHF
13 | . | TRBD1 | TRBJ2-7 | TRBV12-3/TRBV12-4 | TGTGCCAGCAGTCTGACAGGGTCTGACGAGCAGTACTTC | CASSLTGSDEQYF
15 | . | TRBD2 | TRBJ2-3 | TRBV3-1/TRBV3-2 | TGTGCCAGCAGCCAAGGGCGGGGGGACACAGATACGCAGTATTTT | CASSQGRGDTDTQYF
14 | . | . | TRBJ1-4 | TRBV2 | TGTGCCAGCACCAGTTTGTACAGTGGGGAAAAACTGTTTTTT | CASTSLYSGEKLFF
15 | . | . | TRBJ1-1 | TRBV5-1 | TGCGCCAGCAGCTTGGGCCAGGGAGGCCGCCTGGAAGCTTTCTTT | CASSLGQGGRLEAFF
14 | . | TRBD2 | TRBJ2-7 | TRBV30 | TGTGCCTGGAGGCAGCGGGGGAGCTCCTACGAGCAGTACTTC | CAWRQRGSSYEQYF
17 | . | TRBD2 | TRBJ2-7 | TRBV4-2 | TGTGCCAGCAGCCAAGAATCCGGGACTAGCGCTGATAACGAGCAGTACTTC | CASSQESGTSADNEQYF
13 | . | . | TRBJ2-3 | TRBV6-5 | TGTGCCAGTGGGCAGGGACGCACAGATACGCAGTATTTT | CASGQGRTDTQYF
14 | . | . | TRBJ2-1 | TRBV30 | TGTGCCTGGAGGCGTGGGGGTACCTACAATGAGCAGTTCTTC | CAWRRGGTYNEQFF
18 | . | . | TRBJ1-6 | TRBV12-5 | TGTGCTAGTGGTTCACCGGACTCCGGGAACCTTTATAATTCACCCCTCCACTTT | CASGSPDSGNLYNSPLHF
15 | . | . | TRBJ2-3 | TRBV11-3 | TGTGCCAGCAGCTTAAAGATTGAGGGCACAGATACGCAGTATTTT | CASSLKIEGTDTQYF
12 | . | . | TRBJ2-3 | TRBV5-1 | TGCGCCAGCAGCTTGGTTCCAGATACGCAGTATTTT | CASSLVPDTQYF